Following are 21 T cell receptor beta chains from one sample sequenced in a study of cytomegalovirus exposure and HLA in healthy donors (dated by TCRdb to the late 2010s). The protocol used for the library was the immunoSEQ multiplex PCR assay. For the multiplex PCR, a mixture combining 60 forward primers for TCR Vbeta segments and 13 reverse primers for TCR Jbeta segments was used. This is the immuneACCESS table as TCRdb keeps it, with only in-frame sequences that have V and J called. A part of the clones is gone; compared with another copy, unresolved V genes explain less than half, and the rest is unexplained. This sample is represented by around 160,000 clones; roughly 80% of them were singletons. 6.5% to 8.5% of the sample is in the top ten clones. The sample comprised PBMCs. These TCRs come from a woman aged 40 to 50 in good health and CMV-seropositive.

CDR3 in amino acids: CAISVGGARNTEAFF. The CDR3 nucleotides read TGTGCCATCAGTGTCGGAGGGGCAAGGAACACTGAAGCTTTCTTT. The chain carries TRBV10-3 and TRBJ1-1; weak D call: TRBD1 (5 bases). Germline V gives CDR1 ENHRY, CDR2 SYGVKD. The CDR3 has 15 residues. Trimming pared 4 bases from V and 1 base from J, leaving 13 bases between.

V is TRBV5-1 and J is TRBJ1-2; weak D call: TRBD1 (5 bases). This CDR3 is 13 amino acids long. V was clipped by 0 bases and J by 4 bases, with 7 bases between them. The germline gives CDR1 SGHRS, CDR2 YFSETQ. The CDR3 DNA sequence: TGCGCCAGCAGCTTGGACAGGTCCTATGGCTACACCTTC. Protein sequence: CASSLDRSYGYTF.

V usage is TRBV5-5 and J usage is TRBJ2-5, with 12 bases matching TRBD2. Germline-derived CDR1 and CDR2 are SGHKS and YYEKEE (reference sequence). The V and J ends lost 0 bases and 2 bases, in that order; junction bases with no gene match: 2. This CDR3 has 16 residues. The CDR3 sequence: CASSLALAGGQETQYF. CDR3 bases: TGTGCCAGCAGCTTGGCTCTAGCGGGGGGGCAAGAGACCCAGTACTTC. Combining the CDR3 with reference TRBV5-5 and TRBJ2-5 gives the whole variable domain DAGVTQSPTHLIKTRGQQVTLRCSPISGHKSVSWYQQVLGQGPQFIFQYYEKEERGRGNFPDRFSARQFPNYSSELNVNALLLGDSALYLCASSLALAGGQETQYFGPGTRLLVL.

V usage is TRBV6-5 and J usage is TRBJ1-1; 10 nucleotides match TRBD1. J lost 3 bases, V lost 7 bases, and 2 bases had no gene match. Germline V gives CDR1 MNHEY, CDR2 SVGAGI. The CDR3 contains 13 residues. CDR3 loop: CASNGQGDTEAFF. The CDR3 nucleotides read TGTGCCAGCAATGGACAGGGGGACACTGAAGCTTTCTTT.

This clone has just a few counts. This chain joins TRBV9 and TRBJ2-3, with TRBD1 matching 7 bases. In germline, CDR1 is SGDLS, CDR2 YYNGEE. This CDR3 comprises 15 residues. V shed 4 bases, J shed 1 base, and the junction held 6 bases outside the gene matches. The CDR3: CASSLAGTGTDTQYF. In DNA, the CDR3 is TGTGCCAGCAGCCTTGCCGGGACAGGCACAGATACGCAGTATTTT. The complete variable domain, with remaining parts taken from reference TRBV9 and TRBJ2-3, reads DSGVTQTPKHLITATGQRVTLRCSPRSGDLSVYWYQQSLDQGLQFLIQYYNGEERAKGNILERFSAQQFPDLHSELNLSSLELGDSALYFCASSLAGTGTDTQYFGPGTRLTVL.

The chain carries TRBV18 and TRBJ2-2; TRBD1 agrees at 10 bases. Losses at the gene ends were 3 bases for V and 7 bases for J; bases not matched to a gene: 5. Germline CDR1 and CDR2: KGHSH and LQKENI. The CDR3 is 15 residues long. The CDR3 DNA follows: TGTGCCAGCTCACCCCGGACAGGGGGAGGCGGGGAGCTGTTTTTT. It specifies CASSPRTGGGGELFF.

The chain uses TRBV23-1 and TRBJ2-4; the D is unclear. TRBV23-1 is designated an ORF whose function remains uncertain. Trimming took 6 bases from V and 1 from J, leaving 13 bases between them. CDR3 length: 15 amino acids. CDR3 in amino acids: CASSLLVCAKNIQYF. CDR3 DNA sequence: TGCGCCAGCAGCCTGCTAGTTTGCGCCAAAAACATTCAGTACTTC.

The chain carries TRBV4-1 and TRBJ1-6; D ambiguous. This CDR3 has 15 amino acids. Germline V gene sequence: CDR1 MGHRA, CDR2 YSYEKL. The germline V and J ends were trimmed by 4 bases and 0 bases, with 7 bases remaining between them. In DNA form, the CDR3 reads TGCGCCAGCAGCCGAGGGTACTCCTATAATTCACCCCTCCACTTT. The encoded protein is CASSRGYSYNSPLHF.

The chain is built from TRBV2 and TRBJ2-3, with 8 nucleotides matching TRBD2. V gave up 5 bases and J gave up 2 bases; unmatched junction bases: 6. Germline V gives CDR1 SNHLY, CDR2 FYNNEI. This CDR3 contains 15 residues. The CDR3 loop reads CASSSGGGNTDTQYF. Here the CDR3 DNA reads TGTGCCAGCAGTTCGGGCGGGGGGAACACAGATACGCAGTATTTT.

The chain has TRBV27 and TRBJ1-2, with D maybe TRBD1 (6 bases). Germline CDR1 reads MNHEY; CDR2 reads SMNVEV (reference sequence). This CDR3 has 15 amino acids. V was shortened by 7 bases and J by 5 bases, with 20 bases between the two germline ends. The CDR3 DNA follows: TGTGCCAGCACCAGCAGGGGTCGGGGGGGGTATGGCTACACCTTC. The encoded protein is CASTSRGRGGYGYTF.

The chain links TRBV6-1 to TRBJ1-1; a weak D match, TRBD1 (5 bases). Germline loops: CDR1 MNHNS, CDR2 SASEGT. V gave up 5 bases and J gave up 0 bases, with 10 bases separating them. The CDR3 contains 14 residues. CDR3 residues: CASSFLTVNTEAFF. The DNA of the CDR3 is TGTGCCAGCAGTTTCCTGACAGTGAACACTGAAGCTTTCTTT.

This clone was counted a single time. V is TRBV7-9 and J is TRBJ2-7; possible D gene TRBD1, 6 bases. This CDR3 is built from 15 residues. The germline V gene has CDR1 SEHNR and CDR2 FQNEAQ (reference sequence). V dropped 4 bases and J dropped 5 bases, with 18 bases sitting between them. CDR3 sequence: CASSSLDSEMDEQYF. CDR3 nucleotide sequence: TGTGCCAGCAGCTCTCTGGACAGCGAAATGGACGAGCAGTACTTC.

The rearrangement joins TRBV6-5 to TRBJ1-3, with D perhaps matching TRBD1 (6 bases). Germline V gene data show CDR1 as MNHEY and CDR2 as SVGAGI. Between the trimmed V and J ends, which lost 5 bases and 0 bases, there was a span of 8 bases. This CDR3 spans 14 amino acids. The CDR3, as DNA: TGTGCCAGCAGTGGACAGCACTCTGGAAACACCATATATTTT. Protein product: CASSGQHSGNTIYF.

This chain connects TRBV23-1 to TRBJ1-5; TRBD1 aligns across 9 bases. Being an ORF, TRBV23-1 has a function that is uncertain. Losses at the gene ends were 9 bases for V and 3 bases for J; bases not matched to a gene: 12. This CDR3 has 16 residues. The CDR3, as DNA: TGCGCCAGAGGACAGGGGAGGAAAGGCTACAATCAGCCCCAGCATTTT. This codes for CARGQGRKGYNQPQHF.

V gene TRBV27 combines with J gene TRBJ1-5, with D possibly matching TRBD1 (6 bases). Trimming pared 8 bases from V and 2 bases from J, leaving 13 bases between. Germline V lookup: CDR1 MNHEY, CDR2 SMNVEV (reference sequence). The CDR3 length is 14 residues. This chain's CDR3 is CASGQYRGNQPQHF. The CDR3 nucleotides are TGTGCCAGCGGGCAATACAGGGGCAATCAGCCCCAGCATTTT.

This rearrangement joins TRBV6-4 to TRBJ2-7; D possibly corresponds to TRBD1 (6 bases). V was pared by 7 bases and J by 7 bases, with 26 bases between. The CDR3 contains 16 residues. The germline CDR1 and CDR2 sequences are MRHNA and SNTAGT. CDR3 DNA sequence: TGTGCCAGCAAATTTCTCGGCAGGGACACCGGTGGAGAGCAGTACTTC. Protein: CASKFLGRDTGGEQYF.

V and J are TRBV5-1 and TRBJ2-1, with 10 bases matching TRBD2. Trimming removed 1 base from V and 4 bases from J; junction bases left unmatched: 2. CDR1 and CDR2 (germline): SGHRS, YFSETQ. The CDR3 extends over 15 amino acids. CDR3 coding DNA: TGCGCCAGCAGCTTGATTAGCGGGGGGTACAATGAGCAGTTCTTC. As protein: CASSLISGGYNEQFF.

CDR3 amino acids: CASSDRDRSGEQFF. Written as DNA, the CDR3 is TGTGCCAGCAGTGACCGGGACAGGTCGGGTGAGCAGTTCTTC. V usage is TRBV2 and J usage is TRBJ2-1; the match to TRBD1 covers 8 bases. The ends lost 3 bases at V and 9 bases at J; junction bases unmatched: 7. The CDR3 sequence is 14 residues long. Germline V gives CDR1 SNHLY, CDR2 FYNNEI.

CDR3 coding DNA: TGCAGCGTAGATCCGGGAGCCACTGAAACTGAAGCTTTCTTT. Translated, it gives CSVDPGATETEAFF. The chain uses TRBV29-1 and TRBJ1-1; no clear D gene. CDR3 length: 14 residues. V lost 6 bases to trimming and J lost 5 bases, with 19 bases between them. Looked up from germline, CDR1 is SQVTM and CDR2 is ANQGSEA.

Regarding this clone: At one of its ends the junction is not consistent with the germline gene, which may arise from a read error. Other DNA variants within this sample encode the same CDR3. The V and J genes are TRBV5-1 and TRBJ1-1; tentatively, D is TRBD1 (6 bases). The CDR3 covers 14 residues. Germline values: CDR1 SGHRS, CDR2 YFSETQ. The CDR3 nucleotides are TGCGCCAGCAGTTTGGACAGCTTGAACACTGAAGCTTTCTTT. Amino acids: CASSLDSLNTEAFF.

The chain recombines TRBV10-3 with TRBJ1-2; possible D gene TRBD1, 6 bases. Trimming removed 6 bases from V and 5 bases from J, with 16 bases in between. Germline V lookup: CDR1 ENHRY, CDR2 SYGVKD. The CDR3 is 14 residues long. Here the CDR3 reads CAISEGQGGYGYTF. The CDR3 region has the DNA TGTGCCATCAGCGAAGGCCAAGGGGGTTATGGCTACACCTTC.